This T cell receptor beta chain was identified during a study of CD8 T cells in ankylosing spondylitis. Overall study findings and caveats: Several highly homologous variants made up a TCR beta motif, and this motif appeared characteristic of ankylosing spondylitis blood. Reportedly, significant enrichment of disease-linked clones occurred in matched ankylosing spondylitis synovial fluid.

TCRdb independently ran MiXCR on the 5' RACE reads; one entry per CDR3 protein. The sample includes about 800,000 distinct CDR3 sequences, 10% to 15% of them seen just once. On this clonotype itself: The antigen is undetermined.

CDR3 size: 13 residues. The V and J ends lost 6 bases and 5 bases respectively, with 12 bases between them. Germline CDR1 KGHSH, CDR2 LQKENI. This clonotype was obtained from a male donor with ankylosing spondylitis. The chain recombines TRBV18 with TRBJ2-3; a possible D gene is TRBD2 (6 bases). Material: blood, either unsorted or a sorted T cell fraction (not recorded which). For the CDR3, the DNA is TGTGCCAGCTCCGGCGGGGTTCAAGATACGCAGTATTTT. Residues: CASSGGVQDTQYF.